These 2 T cell receptor beta chains share one sample of origin, sequenced in a study of T cells in Graves' hyperthyroidism and ophthalmopathy (dated by TCRdb to about 2019). Library preparation used multiplex PCR. Sequencing was performed on an Illumina HiSeq 2000. The TCR beta CDR3 regions were amplified from RNA transcripts. The TCR CDR3 was subjected to a first round of RT-PCR using the HTBI primer set and the Qiagen OneStep RT-PCR kit. TCRdb reanalyzed the raw reads on its own, using fastp at Q25 for trimming and MiXCR for clone calling, and kept in-frame beta chains. Rows matching on CDR3 protein sequence are summarized as one entry with the most common DNA and genes. The sample table records 550,000 to 700,000 distinct CDR3 sequences; 35% to 55% of these occur just once. About 20% of the sample is in the top ten clones. Sequencing was carried out using peripheral blood or thyroid tissue (not recorded which). The receptors derive from an adult woman with Graves' disease, either hyperthyroidism or ophthalmopathy (not recorded which).

In this sample, this clonotype turned up once. It may be a read error: a sequence one base away is much more abundant. V usage is TRBV12-3 or TRBV12-4 and J usage is TRBJ2-2; no firm D call. This CDR3 has 13 amino acids. V was cut by 4 bases and J by 7 bases, with 10 bases left in between. The CDR3 sequence is CASSSDLDGELFF. For the CDR3, the DNA is TGTGCCAGCAGTTCGGATCTGGACGGGGAGCTGTTTTTT.

This clonotype has ten or more counts. The chain recombines TRBV5-1 with TRBJ2-2; D ambiguous. Trimming took off 4 bases at V and 4 bases at J, with 20 bases between the two ends. The CDR3 consists of 17 residues. Germline lookup yields CDR1 SGHRS and CDR2 YFSETQ. The CDR3 bases are TGCGCCAGCAGCCGGACCCCTGACGGAGTCCTCACCGGGGAGCTGTTTTTT. It encodes CASSRTPDGVLTGELFF. The complete variable domain, with remaining parts taken from reference TRBV5-1 and TRBJ2-2, reads KAGVTQTPRYLIKTRGQQVTLSCSPISGHRSVSWYQQTPGQGLQFLFEYFSETQRNKGNFPGRFSGRQFSNSRSEMNVSTLELGDSALYLCASSRTPDGVLTGELFFGEGSRLTVL.